This T cell receptor beta chain was captured by sequencing in a study of identical twins (dated by TCRdb to about 2016). Background on the whole study: To test whether fetal clonotypes persist, this study deep-sequenced TCR alpha and beta repertoires from monozygotic twins, from unrelated adults of various ages, and from cord blood. Replicate twin experiments were performed at different times using different library preparation protocols to rule out contamination. The full study reports these points: Compared with coincidental sharing between unrelated individuals, an excess of low generation-probability sequences was observed among out-of-frame TCR alpha sequences shared between twins. Fewer insertions were carried by abundant cord blood beta clonotypes; a weaker similar trend was observed in young adult naive repertoires, while no such trend was observed in memory repertoires. Because the same donors could not be followed over many years, the conclusions relied on cross-sectional statistical analysis. Out-of-frame TCR alpha sharing in monozygotic twins was systematically underestimated by recombination models, whereas sharing between unrelated individuals was in agreement with the recombination models. Invariant T cells such as MAIT and iNKT could partly confound zero-insertion analyses, although diverse VJ usage argued against such confounding for most clonotypes. The excess sharing between twins in beta out-of-frame sequences was weaker because fewer shared sequences reduced the signal-to-noise ratio.

Via the germline V gene, CDR1 is SQVTM and CDR2 ANQGSEA. Measured from the cysteine to the phenylalanine, the CDR3 is 13 residues long. Of the read, only the CDR3 DNA is kept; its 39 bases are in frame from base 1. The junction shows trimming of 4 bases on V and 5 bases on J, plus 12 bases between the germline ends. This clonotype has ten or more counts. Its antigen is unknown. No base-level quality is on record; no much larger clone is a single base apart. All donors were healthy Caucasians. The twin cohort consisted of three pairs of female monozygotic twins, all aged about 18 to 29 years. Positive isolation kits from Invitrogen were used to isolate CD4+ and CD8+ T cell populations. The library was prepared using 5' RACE. These reads were obtained on an Illumina HiSeq 2000. Template switching added a universal primer binding site, and the final cDNA carried a unique molecular identifier that allowed TCR cDNA molecules to be counted accurately. First-strand cDNA for TCR alpha and beta chains was synthesized from specific primers in the conserved constant-segment region. To control for contamination, each cDNA library was double barcoded with a SMART-Mk sample barcode plus Illumina barcodes. Two successive PCR steps introduced TruSeq adapter sequences along with Illumina sample barcodes. Sequencing of the TCR alpha and beta cDNA libraries was done on the Illumina HiSeq platform using custom primers. From the authors' description of their analysis: Raw reads were processed with MiGEC to extract unique molecular identifiers, and MiXCR was used to determine CDR3 positions. Recombination models were inferred per individual with the repgenHMM and IGoR tools using an EM algorithm. Shared clonotypes were analyzed with the tcR package in R, and sharing was normalized by the product of cloneset sizes. To study raw recombination without the effects of thymic and clonal selection, out-of-frame nonproductive sequences were analyzed. The raw public reads went through TCRdb reprocessing: fastp at Q25, MiXCR clone calling, in-frame beta chains kept. Every CDR3 protein is listed once, alongside the most common genes and DNA of its rows. None of the V and J calls come from the authors' own analysis; TCRdb made them. Counted in this sample were over 200,000 distinct CDR3 sequences; roughly 7.1% of them appeared once. The ten largest clones capture less than 15% of the sample.

This sample also belongs to another study, concerning T cells expressing NK-cell markers. That second publication adds: TCR beta-chain repertoires were profiled in sorted CD3+CD56+NKG2C+, CD3+CD56+NKG2C- and CD3+CD56-NKG2C+ T-cell subsets from eight donors. Among the eight sequenced donors, only one was HCMV-seronegative, while the other seven were HCMV-seropositive. In several experiments an anti-gammadeltaTCR antibody was added to restrict sorting to alphabetaTCR-expressing T cells. In a handful of donors, the dominant CD3+CD56+NKG2C+ clonotypes were found to rank among the top 10 CD8+ clonotypes and to make up 1.0-7.0% of CD8+ T cells. Those dominant clonotypes were again the most abundant among CD3+CD56-NKG2C+ cells in several donors, at about 25-65%. Whether the expanded NKG2C-expressing T cell clones were specific for HCMV antigens was left unclear. The study sequenced eight donors, all healthy volunteers chosen at random: three men and five women. To determine HCMV serostatus, a commercial ELISA kit was used to detect HCMV-specific IgG in serum. Reads were demultiplexed and grouped by UMI with MIGEC, and clonotypes were assembled and quantified with MiTCR. Only TCR cDNA sequences supported by at least two reads were kept to exclude erroneous sequences. Downstream repertoire analysis used the tcR package, and clonotypes were matched across fractions by CDR3 nucleotide sequence plus V segment. VDJmatch was used to annotate antigen specificity against VDJdb, with one amino acid substitution allowed in CDR3.

The specimen sequenced was CD8+ T cells sorted from blood. The clonotype comes from a woman aged 18-30 years in good health. Recombination joined TRBV29-1 with TRBJ2-1, with the identity of the D gene unclear. The CDR3 corresponds to CSVVPLLNNEQFF. The sequence in DNA is TGCAGCGTTGTTCCGCTACTCAACAATGAGCAGTTCTTC.